This T cell receptor beta chain was found in a study of T cells in Graves' hyperthyroidism and ophthalmopathy. Amplification of TCR beta CDR3 regions used RNA as the template. The HTBI set primed first-round TCR CDR3 RT-PCR. TCRdb ran MiXCR on the multiplex PCR reads and lists one entry per CDR3 protein. The sample lists almost 600,000 distinct CDR3 sequences, approximately 15% occurring once. Exclusions: uncontrolled infection, other autoimmune disease, pregnancy, lactation. Out of over 9 ml of fresh peripheral blood came the PBMCs. There are 16 residues in the CDR3. Germline lookup yields CDR1 SNHLY and CDR2 FYNNEI. The V end was cut by 5 bases, the J end by 4 bases, with 18 bases between.

V gene TRBV2 combines with J gene TRBJ2-1; the D call may be TRBD1 or TRBD2 (5 bases each). The sequencing input was blood. This clonotype was obtained from a woman aged 30 to 39 with Graves' hyperthyroidism that later progressed to Graves' ophthalmopathy. The DNA of the CDR3 is TGTGCCAGCAGTTTATTGGGGGAAGCGACTTACAATGAGCAGTTCTTC. Translated: CASSLLGEATYNEQFF.